This TCR beta chain comes out of a study of CD8 T cells in Susac syndrome. It was with random hexamers that roughly 0.45 to 1 ug RNA was reverse transcribed. The method of amplification for TCR beta CDR3 was immunoSEQ multiplex PCR, covering 54 Vbeta and 13 Jbeta. TCRdb reanalysed the immunoSEQ multiplex PCR reads using MiXCR and keeps one entry per CDR3 protein. The sample lists 140,000 or so distinct CDR3 sequences; approximately 95% were seen once. The multiple sclerosis control group consisted of treatment-naive patients whose relapsing-remitting disease, which was either stable or active, fulfilled revised McDonald criteria. Negative isolation was used for CD8+ and CD4+ T cells and FACS enrichment for TEMRA cells. The material sequenced was CD4+ T cells from PBMCs. This TCR was recovered from a human donor with multiple sclerosis.

CDR3 sequence reads: CASSGLAVGEQYF. CDR3 DNA sequence: TGTGCCAGCAGTGGGCTAGCGGTCGGCGAGCAGTACTTC. The chain employs TRBV25-1 and TRBJ2-7; 7 nucleotides match TRBD2. CDR1 and CDR2 from the germline V gene are MGHDK and SYGVNS. V lost 4 bases, J lost 6 bases, and 6 bases stayed unmatched. CDR3 length equals 13 residues.